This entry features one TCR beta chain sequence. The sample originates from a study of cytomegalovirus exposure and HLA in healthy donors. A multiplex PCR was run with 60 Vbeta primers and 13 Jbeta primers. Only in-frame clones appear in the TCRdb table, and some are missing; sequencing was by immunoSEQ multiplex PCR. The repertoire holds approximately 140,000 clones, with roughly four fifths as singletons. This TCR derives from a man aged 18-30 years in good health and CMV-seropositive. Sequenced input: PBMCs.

Here the CDR3 reads CASNNPRQSMNTEAFF. The CDR3 DNA reads TGTGCCAGTAATAACCCTCGACAGTCTATGAACACTGAAGCTTTCTTT. The chain recombines TRBV19 with TRBJ1-1; D is perhaps TRBD1 (5 bases). This CDR3 is built from 16 residues. CDR1 LNHDA and CDR2 SQIVND come from the germline V gene (reference sequence). Trimming pared 7 bases from V and 0 bases from J, leaving 18 bases between.